Shown below are 20 T cell receptor beta chains from a single sample sequenced in a study of blood T cell repertoires in COVID-19. Sequencing used immunoSEQ multiplex PCR; TCRdb keeps in-frame clones, though not all of them. The data hold about 250,000 clones, with around 87% observed a single time. Input material: peripheral blood. These TCRs come from a woman aged 55 to 70 with COVID-19, enrolled during active disease.

The count of this clone is one. The CDR3 DNA sequence: TGTGCCAGCAGCTCCGGGACAAGAAGGTATGGCTACACCTTC. It yields the protein CASSSGTRRYGYTF. This rearrangement joins TRBV7-2 to TRBJ1-2, with a weak D call TRBD1 (6 bases). In germline, CDR1 is SGHTA, CDR2 FQGNSA. This CDR3 region has 14 residues. V lost 4 bases, J lost 5 bases, and 14 bases lay in between.

The rearrangement links TRBV7-3 to TRBJ2-1; TRBD1 might be the D (5 bases). V shed 4 bases and J shed 2 bases, with 12 bases lying between them. The length of the CDR3 is 15 residues. The germline CDR1 and CDR2 sequences are SGHTA and FQGTGA. CDR3 nucleotides: TGTGCCAGCAGCTCCACAGGTATGCCCTACAATGAGCAGTTCTTC. Its protein product is CASSSTGMPYNEQFF.

J is TRBJ1-1 and V is TRBV10-3, with TRBD1 matching 9 bases. After removal of 8 bases from V and 5 bases from J, the junction contained 6 bases not matched to a gene. The CDR3 contains 13 residues. CDR1 ENHRY and CDR2 SYGVKD come from the germline V gene. CDR3 sequence (DNA): TGTGCCATCCTGGACAGGGGTCGGACTGAAGCTTTCTTT. The encoded protein is CAILDRGRTEAFF.

This chain joins TRBV5-6 and TRBJ1-1, with 7 bases lining up with TRBD1. Germline V gene sequence: CDR1 SGHDT, CDR2 YYEEEE. CDR3 size: 19 residues. The junction had 18 bases not matched to a gene; V was cut back by 0 bases and J by 4 bases. CDR3 in amino acids: CASSLAGSAGGFRATEAFF. DNA for the CDR3: TGTGCCAGCAGCTTGGCCGGTTCGGCAGGGGGGTTTCGGGCCACTGAAGCTTTCTTT. Full variable domain (rest looked up from reference TRBV5-6 and TRBJ1-1): DAGVTQSPTHLIKTRGQQVTLRCSPKSGHDTVSWYQQALGQGPQFIFQYYEEEERQRGNFPDRFSGHQFPNYSSELNVNALLLGDSALYLCASSLAGSAGGFRATEAFFGQGTRLTVV.

The table lists this clone with a count of one. This chain joins TRBV29-1 and TRBJ2-1, with 9 bases fitting TRBD1. CDR1 is SQVTM, CDR2 ANQGSEA, per germline. Trimming took 2 bases from V and 3 from J; bases not matched to a gene: 2. The CDR3 is 14 residues long. CDR3 amino acids: CSVEPGQGYNEQFF. CDR3 DNA sequence: TGCAGCGTTGAACCGGGACAGGGCTACAATGAGCAGTTCTTC.

The chain uses TRBV23-1 and TRBJ1-6; 8 bases are shared with TRBD1. Being an ORF, TRBV23-1 has a function that is uncertain. The CDR3 covers 15 residues. The V and J ends lost 7 bases and 8 bases, in that order; junction bases with no gene match: 10. CDR3: CASINRGVMDSPLHF. CDR3 bases: TGCGCCAGCATCAACAGGGGGGTTATGGATTCACCCCTCCACTTT.

The chain links TRBV25-1 to TRBJ1-1; D is possibly TRBD1 (5 bases). Germline-derived CDR1 and CDR2 are MGHDK and SYGVNS. This CDR3 comprises 15 residues. Trimming shortened V by 2 bases and J by 1 base, and 11 bases separated the two germline ends. CDR3 sequence (DNA): TGTGCCAGCAGTGAACCGTCCGGACAGAACACTGAAGCTTTCTTT. Its translation is CASSEPSGQNTEAFF.

The rearrangement links TRBV11-2 to TRBJ1-2; weak D call: TRBD1 (5 bases). The CDR3 covers 14 residues. V lost 5 bases and J 5 bases, leaving 15 bases between the germline ends. From germline, CDR1 is SGHAT and CDR2 FQNNGV. The CDR3 sequence: CASSPGGRDYGYTF. For the CDR3, the DNA is TGTGCCAGCAGCCCAGGTGGCAGGGATTATGGCTACACCTTC.

The genes are TRBV3-1 (or the pseudogene TRBV3-2) and TRBJ1-2; 8 nucleotides match TRBD1. With 0 bases clipped from V and 4 bases from J, the junction kept 4 bases outside the gene matches. Looked up from germline, CDR1 is LGHDT and CDR2 is YNNKEL (reference sequence). This CDR3 has 15 amino acids. The CDR3 protein is CASSQEGDRTYGYTF. In DNA, the CDR3 is TGTGCCAGCAGCCAAGAGGGGGACAGGACCTATGGCTACACCTTC.

With respect to this clone: The germline gene is not matched at one end of the junction; a read error may be the cause. The chain links TRBV7-2 to TRBJ1-2; TRBD1 aligns across 7 bases. The CDR3 is 16 amino acids. Germline V CDR1 and CDR2: SGHTA, FQGNSA. CDR3 in DNA: TGTGCCAGCAGCGTAGCCCAGGGGGGAGGCGGCTATGGCTACACCTTC. Translation: CASSVAQGGGGYGYTF.

The V and J genes are TRBV27 and TRBJ1-4, with D perhaps matching TRBD1 (5 bases). The V and J ends lost 0 bases and 5 bases respectively, with 13 bases between them. The CDR3 totals 16 residues. Germline V gene lookup returns CDR1 MNHEY and CDR2 SMNVEV (reference sequence). The CDR3 loop is CASSLSGQLNNEKLFF. CDR3 DNA sequence: TGTGCCAGCAGTTTATCGGGGCAGTTAAACAATGAAAAACTGTTTTTT. The whole variable domain, remainder taken from reference TRBV27 and TRBJ1-4, is EAQVTQNPRYLITVTGKKLTVTCSQNMNHEYMSWYRQDPGLGLRQIYYSMNVEVTDKGDVPEGYKVSRKEKRNFPLILESPSPNQTSLYFCASSLSGQLNNEKLFFGSGTQLSVL.

V gene TRBV7-8 combines with J gene TRBJ1-2, with 10 bases fitting TRBD1. The CDR3 runs to 14 residues. Germline trimming cut 5 bases from V and 6 bases from J; bases unmatched to any gene: 6. Germline V gene sequence: CDR1 SGHVS, CDR2 FQNEAQ. CDR3 region: CASSPTTGGHGYTF. CDR3 bases: TGTGCCAGCAGCCCAACGACAGGGGGCCATGGCTACACCTTC.

The chain has TRBV6-9 and TRBJ2-6; D is undetermined. Trimming removed 9 bases from V and 0 bases from J, with 15 bases in between. Germline assignment: CDR1 MNHGY and CDR2 SVAAGI. This CDR3 region has 16 residues. The chain's CDR3 is CARPPGLLSGANVLTF. CDR3 DNA: TGTGCCAGGCCTCCGGGTCTACTCTCTGGGGCCAACGTCCTGACTTTC.

This clone has only one observation. The chain uses TRBV29-1 and TRBJ1-2; possibly TRBD1 for D (6 bases). Trimming left V 6 bases short and J 3 bases short, with 11 bases between. The CDR3 has 12 residues. Germline-derived CDR1 and CDR2 are SQVTM and ANQGSEA. CDR3 protein: CSVKAGDYGYTF. The DNA for the CDR3 is TGCAGCGTGAAGGCAGGGGACTATGGCTACACCTTC.

V usage is TRBV6-5 and J usage is TRBJ1-2; no firm D call. The CDR3 has 13 residues. Per germline, CDR1 MNHEY and CDR2 SVGAGI. Between the trimmed V and J ends, which lost 4 bases and 10 bases, there was a span of 16 bases. CDR3 sequence reads: CASSLETSGDYTF. The CDR3 DNA follows: TGTGCCAGCAGTTTGGAGACTAGCGGGGACTACACCTTC.

The J gene is TRBJ2-5, the V gene TRBV5-1; D may be TRBD1 (5 bases). Germline V lookup: CDR1 SGHRS, CDR2 YFSETQ. CDR3 size: 15 residues. V was shortened by 0 bases and J by 2 bases, with 11 bases between the two germline ends. The CDR3, as DNA: TGCGCCAGCAGCTTGGCGGTCGGACAACAAGAGACCCAGTACTTC. This gives the protein CASSLAVGQQETQYF.

The chain couples TRBV7-2 to TRBJ1-2; no clear D gene. This CDR3 region has 15 residues. Per germline, CDR1 SGHTA and CDR2 FQGNSA. With 0 bases removed from V and 4 bases from J, the gap between germline ends came to 12 bases. CDR3 amino acids: CASSLAKADFYGYTF. The CDR3 nucleotides read TGTGCCAGCAGCTTAGCCAAAGCAGACTTCTATGGCTACACCTTC.

The chain has TRBV6-6 and TRBJ2-7, with TRBD2 matching over 9 bases. Germline CDR1 is MNHNY and CDR2 is SVGAGI (reference sequence). J lost 3 bases, V lost 8 bases, and 5 bases had no gene match. The CDR3 runs 13 residues. The CDR3 spells CASVPSGVYEQYF. The DNA of the CDR3 is TGTGCCAGCGTACCTAGCGGGGTCTACGAGCAGTACTTC.

The chain combines TRBV5-6 with TRBJ1-5; D perhaps matches TRBD1 (5 bases). This CDR3 comprises 15 residues. V lost 4 bases to trimming and J lost 0 bases, with 11 bases between them. Germline V gives CDR1 SGHDT, CDR2 YYEEEE. The CDR3 DNA is TGTGCCAGCAGCCAAAGGGGCTCTAGCAATCAGCCCCAGCATTTT. Amino acids: CASSQRGSSNQPQHF.

The rearrangement links TRBV6-6 to TRBJ1-1; no firm D call. The V end was cut by 0 bases, the J end by 1 base, with 9 bases between. The CDR3 spans 15 residues. CDR1 and CDR2 (germline): MNHNY, SVGAGI (reference sequence). The DNA for the CDR3 is TGTGCCAGCAGTTACTCGATATCTACGAACACTGAAGCTTTCTTT. Translating it yields CASSYSISTNTEAFF.